A single sample is the source of the 20 T cell receptor beta chains below, sequenced in a study of CD8+CD57+ T cells in acquired aplastic anemia. It was genomic DNA that served as the template for profiling TCR beta VDJ and CDR3. One entry per CDR3 protein, called by TCRdb with MiXCR from the reads. Of about 210,000 distinct CDR3 sequences in the sample, under 65% were seen once. Specimen: sorted CD4+, CD8+, or CD8+CD57+ T cells (not recorded which) from PBMCs. These receptors were taken from a human donor in good health.

Worth noting for this clonotype: Sequence at one end of the junction differs from germline and may be a read error. The gene calls are TRBV5-1 and TRBJ2-5; D uncertain. The CDR3 runs to 17 residues. The germline V gene has CDR1 SGHRS and CDR2 YFSETQ. CDR3 bases: TGCGCCAGCAGCTTCGCCGATACCCGGACGGCCGGAGAGACCCAGCACTTC. This encodes CASSFADTRTAGETQHF.

This chain joins TRBV7-8 and TRBJ1-5; D remains unclear. This CDR3 has 13 residues. The V gene's germline CDR1 is SGHVS and CDR2 FQNEAQ. Trimming took off 2 bases at V and 5 bases at J, with 7 bases between the two ends. The CDR3, as DNA: TGTGCCAGCAGCTTATATTACGATCAGCCCCAGCATTTT. Translating it yields CASSLYYDQPQHF.

V and J are TRBV20-1 and TRBJ1-5, with TRBD1 matching 10 bases. The germline V gene has CDR1 DFQATT and CDR2 SNEGSKA (reference sequence). There are 18 residues in the CDR3. Losses at the gene ends were 3 bases for V and 0 bases for J; bases not matched to a gene: 11. In DNA, the CDR3 is TGCAGTGCTAGGGGGGACAGGGGATTTTTAAATAGCAATCAGCCCCAGCATTTT. Its translation: CSARGDRGFLNSNQPQHF.

The rearrangement joins TRBV29-1 to TRBJ2-2; TRBD1 agrees at 10 bases. The junction had 5 bases not matched to a gene; V was cut back by 7 bases and J by 3 bases. The CDR3 sequence is 14 residues long. Germline values: CDR1 SQVTM, CDR2 ANQGSEA. The CDR3 nucleotides are TGCAGCGATTGGACAGGGGGTTACACCGGGGAGCTGTTTTTT. This sequence encodes CSDWTGGYTGELFF.

This clonotype was seen at least ten times. The J gene is TRBJ1-4, the V gene TRBV7-9; 10 bases line up with TRBD1. CDR1 and CDR2 from the germline V gene are SEHNR and FQNEAQ (reference sequence). This CDR3 has 14 amino acids. V shed 5 bases and J 8 bases; nucleotides not matched to a gene: 5. The CDR3 loop is CASSPGTGDEKLFF. The CDR3 bases are TGTGCCAGCAGCCCCGGGACAGGGGACGAAAAACTGTTTTTT.

V usage is TRBV6-2 or TRBV6-3 and J usage is TRBJ2-2, with 9 bases aligning to TRBD1. J lost 7 bases, V lost 5 bases, and 5 bases had no gene match. The CDR3 covers 14 residues. CDR1 is MNHEY and CDR2 is SVGEGT in the germline V gene. CDR3 amino acids: CASSRDRVGGELFF. The CDR3 region has the DNA TGTGCCAGCAGTCGGGACAGGGTTGGCGGGGAGCTGTTTTTT.

As for this clonotype: A junction end diverges from the germline sequence, so it may reflect a read error. This chain links TRBV5-4 with TRBJ2-1; 7 bases align to TRBD1. This CDR3 comprises 16 residues. Germline assignment: CDR1 SGHNT and CDR2 YYREEE (reference sequence). The CDR3 protein is CASSLAPGQTYNEQFF. CDR3 sequence (DNA): TGCGCCAGCAGCTTGGCACCGGGACAGACCTACAATGAGCAGTTCTTC.

In this sample, this clonotype turned up many times. Given a much more abundant clone one base away, this may be a read error. The J gene is TRBJ2-7, the V gene TRBV20-1; the D is unclear. The CDR3 runs 15 residues. The V gene lost 0 bases and the J gene lost 7 bases, with 19 bases spanning the gap. Germline-derived CDR1 and CDR2 are DFQATT and SNEGSKA (reference sequence). The CDR3 bases are TGCAGTGCTAGAGATCGGACGCCCCCTATCGTGGAGCAGTACTTC. Translation: CSARDRTPPIVEQYF.

In regard to this clonotype: A much larger clone lies one base from this, so it may be a read error. This rearrangement joins TRBV9 to TRBJ2-7, with D possibly called TRBD1 or TRBD2 (6 bases each). Germline lookup yields CDR1 SGDLS and CDR2 YYNGEE. CDR3 length: 15 amino acids. CDR3 region: CASSQSDSGLSELYF. The CDR3 bases are TGTGCCAGCAGTCAGTCGGACAGCGGGCTCTCCGAGCTGTACTTC.

This clonotype was seen at least ten times. The rearrangement joins TRBV6-1 to TRBJ1-5; perhaps TRBD1 as D (6 bases). The germline V and J ends were trimmed by 2 bases and 1 base, with 9 bases remaining between them. CDR3 size: 15 residues. Germline V gives CDR1 MNHNS, CDR2 SASEGT. The DNA of the CDR3 is TGTGCCAGCAGTGAATTAGGGACAAGCAATCAGCCCCAGCATTTT. The encoded protein is CASSELGTSNQPQHF.

The rearrangement links TRBV25-1 to TRBJ1-6; D unclear. Germline V CDR1 and CDR2: MGHDK, SYGVNS. The V and J ends lost 1 base and 10 bases respectively, with 11 bases between them. The CDR3 is 14 amino acids. CDR3 in amino acids: CASSESGLRSPLHF. CDR3 in DNA: TGTGCCAGCAGTGAATCGGGCCTTCGGTCACCCCTCCACTTT.

This clonotype was picked up a small number of times. The CDR3: CAITADGEEGGYTF. For the CDR3, the DNA is TGTGCCATCACTGCGGACGGGGAGGAGGGAGGCTACACCTTC. V gene TRBV10-3 combines with J gene TRBJ1-2; no clear D gene. The germline V gene has CDR1 ENHRY and CDR2 SYGVKD. The CDR3 is made up of 14 amino acids. Trimming shortened V by 7 bases and J by 8 bases, and 20 bases separated the two germline ends.

This clonotype was seen ten or more times. This sequence joins TRBV27 and TRBJ2-1; tentatively, D is TRBD2 (6 bases). CDR1 and CDR2 (germline): MNHEY, SMNVEV (reference sequence). The V end was cut by 4 bases, the J end by 10 bases, with 20 bases between. The CDR3 spans 15 residues. CDR3 sequence (DNA): TGTGCCAGCAGTTCGCTTGCCCCAGGGAGCGGGGAGCAGTTCTTC. Residues: CASSSLAPGSGEQFF.

V is TRBV7-9 and J is TRBJ2-7; the D call may be TRBD1 or TRBD2 (5 bases each). The CDR3 sequence is 16 residues long. Germline CDR1 is SEHNR and CDR2 is FQNEAQ (reference sequence). Between the trimmed V and J ends, which lost 5 bases and 0 bases, there was a span of 17 bases. CDR3: CASSPPRDVSSYEQYF. CDR3 sequence (DNA): TGTGCCAGCAGCCCGCCCAGGGACGTAAGCTCCTACGAGCAGTACTTC. Supplemented by reference TRBV7-9 and TRBJ2-7, the full variable domain reads DTGVSQNPRHKITKRGQNVTFRCDPISEHNRLYWYRQTLGQGPEFLTYFQNEAQLEKSRLLSDRFSAERPKGSFSTLEIQRTEQGDSAMYLCASSPPRDVSSYEQYFGPGTRLTVT.

The rearrangement links TRBV20-1 to TRBJ1-2, with TRBD1 matching 9 bases. Germline V gene data show CDR1 as DFQATT and CDR2 as SNEGSKA (reference sequence). V dropped 1 base and J dropped 8; count of bases not matched to a gene: 8. This CDR3 has 14 amino acids. Here the CDR3 DNA reads TGCAGTGCTAGAGCCGGGACAGGGAAGGGCGGCTACACCTTC. As protein: CSARAGTGKGGYTF.

The CDR3 loop is CSAWTSGSFEQYF. CDR3 nucleotides: TGCAGTGCCTGGACTAGCGGGAGTTTCGAGCAGTACTTC. V gene TRBV20-1 combines with J gene TRBJ2-7, with 13 bases lining up with TRBD2. The V and J ends lost 6 bases and 6 bases, in that order; junction bases with no gene match: 5. CDR3 length equals 13 residues. The germline gives CDR1 DFQATT, CDR2 SNEGSKA (reference sequence).

The chain is built from TRBV7-8 and TRBJ2-3; D might be TRBD1 (5 bases). CDR1 is SGHVS and CDR2 is FQNEAQ in the germline V gene. Trimming pared 1 base from V and 6 bases from J, leaving 8 bases between. The CDR3 loop spans 13 amino acids. In DNA, the CDR3 is TGTGCCAGCAGCTTAGGCCACAGGGATACGCAGTATTTT. Translating it yields CASSLGHRDTQYF.

In its sample, this clonotype was seen a few times. The chain links TRBV5-6 to TRBJ2-7; the D gene could be TRBD1 or TRBD2 (5 bases each). The CDR3 runs 16 residues. Germline V gene sequence: CDR1 SGHDT, CDR2 YYEEEE. Trimming removed 4 bases at V and 1 base at J, with 18 bases between. CDR3: CASSQTNRDGSYEQYF. The CDR3 region has the DNA TGTGCCAGCAGCCAAACTAACCGGGACGGGTCCTACGAGCAGTACTTC. Full variable domain (missing parts from reference TRBV5-6 and TRBJ2-7): DAGVTQSPTHLIKTRGQQVTLRCSPKSGHDTVSWYQQALGQGPQFIFQYYEEEERQRGNFPDRFSGHQFPNYSSELNVNALLLGDSALYLCASSQTNRDGSYEQYFGPGTRLTVT.

The chain joins TRBV7-3 to TRBJ1-1, with D possibly being TRBD1 (5 bases). The V gene lost 5 bases and the J gene lost 8 bases, with 18 bases spanning the gap. Germline V gives CDR1 SGHTA, CDR2 FQGTGA. The CDR3 runs to 14 residues. CDR3 sequence: CASSIAGQGREAFF. In nucleotides, the CDR3 is TGTGCCAGCAGCATAGCCGGCCAGGGAAGAGAAGCTTTCTTT.

With regard to this clonotype: At one of its ends the junction is not consistent with the germline gene, which may arise from a read error. The chain uses TRBV7-8 and TRBJ1-6; D is possibly TRBD1 (5 bases). This CDR3 region has 17 residues. Germline-derived CDR1 and CDR2 are SGHVS and FQNEAQ. DNA for the CDR3: TGTGCCAGCGGCTTCGAGGGGCGCAATCCCTTCGGGGCACCCCTCCACTTT. This encodes CASGFEGRNPFGAPLHF.